The following is a T cell receptor beta chain sequence with its context. Using immunoSEQ multiplex PCR, the repertoire was profiled, and TCRdb retains in-frame clones only, with some absent. The sample lists a few hundred thousand clones, 85% to 90% occurring once. V shed 2 bases and J 5 bases; nucleotides not matched to a gene: 7. Per germline, CDR1 SEHNR and CDR2 FQNEAQ (reference sequence). The CDR3 is 15 amino acids. The entry originates in a study of blood T cell repertoires in COVID-19. This clonotype was sampled from a woman aged 18-30 years who had recovered from COVID-19. Source material: PBMCs or T cells enriched from blood (not recorded which). This chain uses TRBV7-9 with TRBJ2-5, with TRBD2 matching over 8 bases. This CDR3 reads CASSLRAGVGETQYF. CDR3 nucleotides: TGTGCCAGCAGCTTACGAGCGGGGGTTGGTGAGACCCAGTACTTC.